The 19 T cell receptor beta chains reported below all come from one sample, sequenced in a study of T-cell memory formation after mild COVID-19. In TCRdb, the 5' RACE reads were re-called with MiXCR into one record per CDR3 protein. The repertoire holds under 300,000 distinct CDR3 sequences, with roughly 8.2% as singletons. Sequenced sample: PBMCs or a T cell subset sorted from them (not recorded which). All receptors come from a man younger than 35 who had mild COVID-19 (a few samples of this study predate the infection). Cell type and time point are not known.

This clonotype was picked up a small number of times. This chain links TRBV30 with TRBJ1-3; unclear D gene. The CDR3 spans 14 residues. Germline V gene lookup returns CDR1 GTSNPN and CDR2 SVGIG (reference sequence). V lost 4 bases to trimming and J lost 3 bases, with 13 bases between them. The CDR3 loop reads CAWTAAYGGNTIYF. DNA for the CDR3: TGTGCCTGGACGGCGGCGTATGGTGGAAACACCATATATTTT.

This clonotype appeared a few times. The chain carries TRBV9 and TRBJ2-3; 8 positions agree with TRBD2. The germline CDR1 and CDR2 sequences are SGDLS and YYNGEE. CDR3 length: 16 residues. After removal of 4 bases from V and 0 bases from J, the junction contained 7 bases not matched to a gene. This CDR3 is CASSPSGGTSTDTQYF. The DNA of the CDR3 is TGTGCCAGCAGCCCGAGCGGGGGTACTAGCACAGATACGCAGTATTTT.

The V and J genes are TRBV5-1 and TRBJ2-5; TRBD2 agrees at 11 bases. Germline V gives CDR1 SGHRS, CDR2 YFSETQ. After removal of 3 bases from V and 2 bases from J, the junction contained 9 bases not matched to a gene. This CDR3 has 17 residues. The CDR3 region has the DNA TGCGCCAGCAGCTCGCATCTAGCGGGGGGAGCACAAGAGACCCAGTACTTC. It specifies CASSSHLAGGAQETQYF.

This clonotype showed up many times. This chain links TRBV7-3 with TRBJ2-3; D is possibly TRBD1 or TRBD2 (5 bases each). CDR1 is SGHTA, CDR2 FQGTGA, per germline. The CDR3 is 14 residues long. V was cut by 5 bases and J by 4 bases, with 13 bases left in between. The CDR3 here is CASSPGAGPDTQYF. The CDR3, as DNA: TGTGCCAGCAGCCCTGGGGCGGGTCCAGATACGCAGTATTTT.

This chain joins TRBV4-3 and TRBJ2-1; tentatively, D is TRBD2 (6 bases). The CDR3 spans 14 residues. Per the germline V gene, CDR1 is LGHNA and CDR2 is YSLEER. V was shortened by 1 base and J by 11 bases, with 15 bases between the two germline ends. The CDR3 bases are TGCGCCAGCAGCCAAGTTTTAGGGACTCCTAAGCAGTTCTTC. Encoded protein: CASSQVLGTPKQFF.

This clonotype was observed at least ten times. The J gene is TRBJ2-3, the V gene TRBV5-6, with a tentative D call TRBD2 (7 bases). V dropped 7 bases and J dropped 3 bases, with 18 bases sitting between them. The CDR3 totals 15 residues. The V gene's germline CDR1 is SGHDT and CDR2 YYEEEE. The CDR3 reads CASVPGGVLTDTQYF. In DNA, the CDR3 is TGTGCCAGCGTCCCGGGGGGCGTGTTAACAGATACGCAGTATTTT. Filled out from reference TRBV5-6 and TRBJ2-3, the complete variable domain reads DAGVTQSPTHLIKTRGQQVTLRCSPKSGHDTVSWYQQALGQGPQFIFQYYEEEERQRGNFPDRFSGHQFPNYSSELNVNALLLGDSALYLCASVPGGVLTDTQYFGPGTRLTVL.

This clonotype showed up just a few times. The chain uses TRBV10-1 and TRBJ1-3; D not certain. CDR3 size: 14 residues. Looked up from germline, CDR1 is WNHNN and CDR2 is SYGVQD (reference sequence). Trimming took 4 bases from V and 0 from J, leaving 7 bases between them. The CDR3 spells CASSAPGSGNTIYF. The CDR3 DNA follows: TGCGCCAGCAGTGCCCCAGGCTCTGGAAACACCATATATTTT.

This clonotype has just a few counts. The DNA of the CDR3 is TGTGCCAGCAGCTCCGAGCGGGGGGGCGAATCCAATGAGCAGTTCTTC. Its protein product is CASSSERGGESNEQFF. The J gene is TRBJ2-1, the V gene TRBV7-9; 10 nucleotides align to TRBD2. The germline CDR1 and CDR2 sequences are SEHNR and FQNEAQ (reference sequence). The CDR3 is made up of 16 amino acids. Losses at the gene ends were 4 bases for V and 6 bases for J; bases not matched to a gene: 9.

This clonotype was detected many times. The chain links TRBV6-2 or TRBV6-3 to TRBJ1-2, with 8 bases lining up with TRBD1. Per the germline V gene, CDR1 is MNHEY and CDR2 is SVGEGT. The CDR3 spans 17 residues. Losses at the gene ends were 5 bases for V and 4 bases for J; bases not matched to a gene: 15. The CDR3 spells CASSQSSTGDSSYGYTF. In nucleotides, the CDR3 is TGTGCCAGCAGTCAATCATCGACAGGGGATTCCAGCTATGGCTACACCTTC.

The table lists this clonotype with a few counts. The J gene is TRBJ2-2, the V gene TRBV7-9; 8 bases map to TRBD1. CDR1 SEHNR and CDR2 FQNEAQ come from the germline V gene (reference sequence). The CDR3 contains 14 residues. J lost 3 bases, V lost 11 bases, and 8 bases had no gene match. The CDR3: CAAPRGPDTGELFF. The CDR3 nucleotides read TGTGCCGCCCCCAGGGGGCCCGACACCGGGGAGCTGTTTTTT.

In its sample, this clonotype was seen many times. V is TRBV29-1 and J is TRBJ2-3; 7 bases map to TRBD1. This CDR3 has 16 residues. The germline gives CDR1 SQVTM, CDR2 ANQGSEA. V dropped 1 base and J dropped 0; count of bases not matched to a gene: 7. The CDR3 bases are TGCAGCGTTGAAGGGGGGACAGTCTCTAGCACAGATACGCAGTATTTT. Protein sequence: CSVEGGTVSSTDTQYF.

This clonotype was found a few times. V is TRBV10-3 and J is TRBJ2-7; D uncertain. V was pared by 0 bases and J by 9 bases, with 12 bases between. Germline CDR1 ENHRY, CDR2 SYGVKD. The CDR3 sequence is 13 residues long. The CDR3 is CAISESNSLAQYV. CDR3 DNA sequence: TGTGCCATCAGTGAGTCGAATTCGCTCGCGCAGTACGTC.

The chain links TRBV5-5 to TRBJ2-6; D call uncertain. The CDR3 is made up of 15 amino acids. V was pared by 5 bases and J by 4 bases, with 13 bases between. CDR1 and CDR2 from the germline V gene are SGHKS and YYEKEE (reference sequence). The CDR3 loop is CASRPDRAGANVLTF. The CDR3 bases are TGTGCCAGCAGACCCGACCGCGCCGGGGCCAACGTCCTGACTTTC. The full variable domain, its missing parts supplied by reference TRBV5-5 and TRBJ2-6, is DAGVTQSPTHLIKTRGQQVTLRCSPISGHKSVSWYQQVLGQGPQFIFQYYEKEERGRGNFPDRFSARQFPNYSSELNVNALLLGDSALYLCASRPDRAGANVLTFGAGSRLTVL.

This clonotype has at least ten counts. The chain employs TRBV18 and TRBJ1-6; D uncertain. Looked up from germline, CDR1 is KGHSH and CDR2 is LQKENI. This CDR3 region has 14 residues. Trimming pared 6 bases from V and 9 bases from J, leaving 15 bases between. Here the CDR3 reads CASSQSTQSSPLHF. The CDR3, as DNA: TGTGCCAGCTCGCAATCTACCCAATCTTCACCCCTCCACTTT.

The chain joins TRBV7-2 to TRBJ2-3; 7 nucleotides match TRBD1. The V segment lost 3 bases and the J segment 4 bases; nucleotides outside the gene matches: 4. This CDR3 region has 14 residues. CDR1 SGHTA and CDR2 FQGNSA come from the germline V gene. The CDR3 is CASSLGQLADTQYF. The CDR3 DNA reads as TGTGCCAGCAGCTTGGGACAGCTAGCAGATACGCAGTATTTT.

The chain couples TRBV24-1 to TRBJ2-2, with D perhaps matching TRBD1 (6 bases). Trimming left V 0 bases short and J 7 bases short, with 11 bases between. Germline values: CDR1 KGHDR, CDR2 SFDVKD. The CDR3 consists of 15 residues. CDR3 sequence reads: CATSDLPQGGGELFF. DNA of the CDR3: TGTGCCACCAGTGATTTGCCCCAAGGGGGCGGGGAGCTGTTTTTT.

This clonotype came up a few times. V and J are TRBV20-1 and TRBJ2-3; D is ambiguous. The germline CDR1 and CDR2 sequences are DFQATT and SNEGSKA (reference sequence). Trimming removed 0 bases at V and 2 bases at J, with 12 bases between. The length of the CDR3 is 15 residues. The CDR3 sequence is CSARDRRRFTDTQYF. CDR3 bases: TGCAGTGCTAGAGATCGGCGGCGGTTCACAGATACGCAGTATTTT.

V gene TRBV20-1 combines with J gene TRBJ2-5; TRBD2 matches at 8 bases. CDR1 is DFQATT and CDR2 is SNEGSKA in the germline V gene (reference sequence). This CDR3 comprises 15 residues. Germline trimming cut 3 bases from V and 2 bases from J; bases unmatched to any gene: 8. In nucleotides, the CDR3 is TGCAGTGCTAGGAGAGGAGGGACTAGTCAAGAGACCCAGTACTTC. It translates to CSARRGGTSQETQYF.

This clonotype was observed a few times. The rearrangement joins TRBV6-5 to TRBJ2-1; 8 bases line up with TRBD2. The V segment lost 6 bases and the J segment 2 bases; nucleotides outside the gene matches: 9. CDR3 size: 16 residues. Per the germline V gene, CDR1 is MNHEY and CDR2 is SVGAGI. CDR3 protein: CASSPGAGGAYNEQFF. In DNA form, the CDR3 reads TGTGCCAGCAGCCCCGGGGCCGGGGGGGCCTACAATGAGCAGTTCTTC.